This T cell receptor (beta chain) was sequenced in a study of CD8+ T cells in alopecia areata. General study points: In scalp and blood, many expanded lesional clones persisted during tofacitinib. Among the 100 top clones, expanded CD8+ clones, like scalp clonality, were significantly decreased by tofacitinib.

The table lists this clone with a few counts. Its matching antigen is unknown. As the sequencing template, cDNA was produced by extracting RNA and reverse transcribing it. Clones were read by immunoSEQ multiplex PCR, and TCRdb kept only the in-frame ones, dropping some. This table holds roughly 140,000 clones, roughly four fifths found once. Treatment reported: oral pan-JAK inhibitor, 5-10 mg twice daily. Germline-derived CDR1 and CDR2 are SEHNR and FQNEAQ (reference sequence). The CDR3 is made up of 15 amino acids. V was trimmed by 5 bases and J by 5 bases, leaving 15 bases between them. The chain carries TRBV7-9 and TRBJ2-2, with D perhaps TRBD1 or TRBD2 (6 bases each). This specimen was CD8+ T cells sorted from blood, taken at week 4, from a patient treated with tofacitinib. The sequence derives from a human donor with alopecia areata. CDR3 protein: CASSGGGRPTGELFF. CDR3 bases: TGTGCCAGCAGCGGAGGGGGTCGGCCTACCGGGGAGCTGTTTTTT.